Below, 14 T cell receptor beta chains from the same sample are listed, as sequenced in a study of blood T cell repertoires in COVID-19. Data came from immunoSEQ multiplex PCR; TCRdb stores just in-frame clones and leaves some out. The profile shows 70,000 to 95,000 clones, nearly 90% of them singletons. The sequencing sample was made of peripheral blood. The receptors originated from a woman older than 75 with active COVID-19.

The gene calls are TRBV11-2 and TRBJ2-1; a weak D match, TRBD2 (5 bases). V lost 2 bases, J lost 6 bases, and 14 bases lay in between. Germline V gene lookup returns CDR1 SGHAT and CDR2 FQNNGV. The CDR3 is 15 amino acids. The CDR3, as DNA: TGTGCCAGCAGCTTAAGGCTAGCAGCCACCAATGAGCAGTTCTTC. It encodes CASSLRLAATNEQFF.

J is TRBJ2-1 and V is TRBV5-1; TRBD2 matches at 8 bases. Germline V gives CDR1 SGHRS, CDR2 YFSETQ. The CDR3 extends over 20 amino acids. J gave up 0 bases and V 3 bases, and 17 bases lay outside the gene matches. The DNA for the CDR3 is TGCGCCAGCAGCTCTGTTGATATTCTAGCGGGCCTTAGCTCCTACAATGAGCAGTTCTTC. As protein: CASSSVDILAGLSSYNEQFF.

The chain recombines TRBV2 with TRBJ2-7; a weak D match, TRBD2 (6 bases). The V gene lost 7 bases and the J gene lost 4 bases, with 11 bases spanning the gap. Germline V lookup: CDR1 SNHLY, CDR2 FYNNEI. The CDR3 is made up of 12 amino acids. CDR3 loop: CASTEEGYEQYF. CDR3 sequence (DNA): TGTGCCAGCACCGAGGAGGGATACGAGCAGTACTTC.

The chain joins TRBV18 to TRBJ1-1, with TRBD1 as a possible D gene (5 bases). Germline loops: CDR1 KGHSH, CDR2 LQKENI. The CDR3 loop spans 14 amino acids. Trimming cost V 6 bases and J 6 bases, with 17 bases left between them. The CDR3 here is CASSTWGGNAEAFF. The DNA for the CDR3 is TGTGCCAGCTCCACCTGGGGGGGTAACGCTGAAGCTTTCTTT.

The CDR3 nucleotides are TGTGCCAGCTCACTGGGGACAGGGCCAACTAATGAGCAGTTCTTC. It encodes CASSLGTGPTNEQFF. V gene TRBV18 combines with J gene TRBJ2-1; 9 bases are a match to TRBD1. Germline CDR1 KGHSH, CDR2 LQKENI. CDR3 size: 15 residues. V lost 4 bases and J lost 7; bases outside the gene matches: 8.

The V and J genes are TRBV4-3 and TRBJ2-7; TRBD2 agrees at 12 bases. Germline values: CDR1 LGHNA, CDR2 YSLEER. Germline trimming cut 0 bases from V and 2 bases from J; bases unmatched to any gene: 5. This CDR3 is built from 17 residues. The CDR3 DNA is TGCGCCAGCAGCCAAGAGATCCGACTAGCGGGAGCCTACGAGCAGTACTTC. This gives the protein CASSQEIRLAGAYEQYF.

J is TRBJ2-7 and V is TRBV6-4; 9 bases are shared with TRBD2. In germline, CDR1 is MRHNA, CDR2 SNTAGT. J gave up 3 bases and V 0 bases, and 18 bases lay outside the gene matches. The CDR3 contains 20 residues. The CDR3: CASSDSPSGTRVRTSYEQYF. CDR3 bases: TGTGCCAGCAGTGACTCACCTAGCGGGACGCGGGTGAGAACTAGCTACGAGCAGTACTTC.

This chain joins TRBV10-1 and TRBJ2-3; 7 bases align to TRBD2. The germline V gene has CDR1 WNHNN and CDR2 SYGVQD (reference sequence). The CDR3 loop spans 15 amino acids. Trimming at V came to 3 bases and at J to 3 bases, leaving 6 bases not matched to a gene. The CDR3: CASSDSGGGTDTQYF. CDR3 nucleotides: TGCGCCAGCAGTGATTCGGGAGGAGGGACAGATACGCAGTATTTT.

The V gene is TRBV13, the J gene TRBJ2-5; TRBD1 agrees at 9 bases. From germline, CDR1 is PRHDT and CDR2 FYEKMQ (reference sequence). This CDR3 region has 15 residues. Trimming removed 5 bases from V and 6 bases from J; junction bases left unmatched: 10. CDR3: CASSQARTGVQTQYF. For the CDR3, the DNA is TGTGCCAGCAGCCAAGCCAGGACAGGGGTACAGACCCAGTACTTC.

The V call is TRBV6-2 or TRBV6-3, the J call TRBJ1-2; no definite D call. V shed 1 base and J shed 5 bases, with 11 bases lying between them. Germline V gene sequence: CDR1 MNHEY, CDR2 SVGEGT. This CDR3 has 14 amino acids. CDR3 nucleotide sequence: TGTGCCAGCAGTTACTTGCCGGGTCTGTATGGCTACACCTTC. Translated, it gives CASSYLPGLYGYTF.

The gene calls are TRBV5-4 and TRBJ2-7; 7 nucleotides agree with TRBD2. Germline V gene lookup returns CDR1 SGHNT and CDR2 YYREEE (reference sequence). Trimming took 4 bases from V and 2 from J; bases not matched to a gene: 9. The CDR3 length is 15 residues. The CDR3 nucleotides read TGTGCCAGCAGCCTTAGCGGGTCGGGTACCTACGAGCAGTACTTC. Encoded protein: CASSLSGSGTYEQYF.

The V call is TRBV4-1, the J call TRBJ2-5; D ambiguous. The CDR3 totals 15 residues. The V and J ends lost 0 bases and 0 bases respectively, with 8 bases between them. Germline CDR1 and CDR2: MGHRA and YSYEKL. This CDR3 reads CASSQDRSNQETQYF. The CDR3 DNA sequence: TGCGCCAGCAGCCAAGACCGGAGTAACCAAGAGACCCAGTACTTC.

The chain recombines TRBV27 with TRBJ1-2; 8 bases fit TRBD1. From germline, CDR1 is MNHEY and CDR2 SMNVEV (reference sequence). V shed 6 bases and J 0 bases; nucleotides not matched to a gene: 6. CDR3 length equals 15 residues. The CDR3 sequence is CASRPGGRTNYGYTF. CDR3 sequence (DNA): TGTGCCAGCAGACCAGGGGGCAGAACTAACTATGGCTACACCTTC.

The chain is built from TRBV11-2 and TRBJ2-7; D perhaps matches TRBD2 (6 bases). From germline, CDR1 is SGHAT and CDR2 FQNNGV. This CDR3 contains 14 residues. V dropped 1 base and J dropped 7 bases, with 14 bases sitting between them. The CDR3: CASSLVRGSREQYF. Written as DNA, the CDR3 is TGTGCCAGCAGCTTAGTTCGGGGGAGTCGGGAGCAGTACTTC.